A single sample gave rise to the 10 T cell receptor beta chains below, sequenced in a study of T-cell reconstitution after alpha-beta-depleted transplantation in children. Preparing the TCRbeta library involved the use of unique molecular identifiers. MiXCR, applied by TCRdb to the PCR reads, yields one record per CDR3 protein. The table lists around 380,000 distinct CDR3 sequences, about 11% of them singletons, with 4.5% to 7% in the top ten. The sequenced sample was PBMCs from the stem cell graft donor, obtained from the stem cell graft. These receptor sequences come from a human donor who donated a stem cell graft to a child with acute myeloid leukemia.

This clonotype was counted only a few times. This CDR3 reads CSFADGGSEQFF. The CDR3 DNA reads TGCAGTTTCGCCGACGGGGGGAGTGAGCAGTTCTTC. V and J are TRBV20-1 and TRBJ2-1; 7 positions agree with TRBD2. Germline CDR1 is DFQATT and CDR2 is SNEGSKA (reference sequence). V trimming: 8 bases; J trimming: 9 bases; junction bases outside the gene matches: 10. The CDR3 extends over 12 amino acids.

The chain combines TRBV12-3 or TRBV12-4 with TRBJ2-1; a weak D match, TRBD2 (5 bases). Trimming took off 0 bases at V and 13 bases at J, with 16 bases between the two ends. The CDR3 consists of 14 residues. The CDR3 spells CASSLAGVSTAQFF. In DNA form, the CDR3 reads TGTGCCAGCAGTTTAGCGGGAGTATCGACGGCCCAGTTCTTC.

J is TRBJ2-1 and V is TRBV27; 13 bases fit TRBD2. Germline trimming cut 8 bases from V and 6 bases from J; bases unmatched to any gene: 7. Germline loops: CDR1 MNHEY, CDR2 SMNVEV (reference sequence). This CDR3 is 15 amino acids long. CDR3 in DNA: TGTGCCAGCGGGGAACTAGCGGGAGGGAGCAATGAGCAGTTCTTC. Protein product: CASGELAGGSNEQFF.

This clonotype has only a few counts. The V and J genes are TRBV20-1 and TRBJ2-3; the match to TRBD2 covers 7 bases. From germline, CDR1 is DFQATT and CDR2 SNEGSKA (reference sequence). The V segment lost 0 bases and the J segment 0 bases; nucleotides outside the gene matches: 9. The CDR3 has 17 amino acids. CDR3 bases: TGCAGTGCTAGAGATCTCGGGAGCGGGATTAGCACAGATACGCAGTATTTT. This sequence encodes CSARDLGSGISTDTQYF.

This clonotype appeared a few times. The chain employs TRBV10-3 and TRBJ2-1, with a tentative D call TRBD2 (7 bases). Trimming took 2 bases from V and 6 from J, leaving 14 bases between them. Germline V gene sequence: CDR1 ENHRY, CDR2 SYGVKD. The CDR3 consists of 15 residues. The CDR3 protein is CAISERGGAVNEQFF. The CDR3 region has the DNA TGTGCCATCAGTGAGAGGGGGGGCGCCGTCAATGAGCAGTTCTTC.

This clonotype was counted only a few times. This chain links TRBV30 with TRBJ2-6; D unresolved. The germline V gene encodes CDR1 GTSNPN and CDR2 SVGIG (reference sequence). The CDR3 is made up of 15 amino acids. With 3 bases removed from V and 0 bases from J, the gap between germline ends came to 9 bases. In DNA form, the CDR3 reads TGTGCCTGGAGAAGTCGGCCCTCTGGGGCCAACGTCCTGACTTTC. It encodes CAWRSRPSGANVLTF.

This clonotype has at least ten counts. The V call is TRBV10-3, the J call TRBJ2-3, with D perhaps TRBD2 (5 bases). The germline V gene has CDR1 ENHRY and CDR2 SYGVKD. V lost 6 bases to trimming and J lost 1 base, with 5 bases between them. The CDR3 length is 12 residues. CDR3 residues: CAISGGTDTQYF. The CDR3 DNA is TGTGCCATCAGCGGGGGCACAGATACGCAGTATTTT.

The rearrangement uses TRBV2 and TRBJ2-3; perhaps TRBD2 as D (7 bases). The CDR3 has 17 amino acids. From germline, CDR1 is SNHLY and CDR2 FYNNEI. The V end lost 2 bases, the J end lost 0 bases, and 15 bases lay between the germline ends. This CDR3 reads CASSELGRGGSTDTQYF. The DNA of the CDR3 is TGTGCCAGCAGTGAATTGGGCAGGGGAGGGAGCACAGATACGCAGTATTTT.

This clonotype has at least ten counts. The gene calls are TRBV9 and TRBJ1-1; no definite D call. The CDR3 consists of 14 residues. The germline CDR1 and CDR2 sequences are SGDLS and YYNGEE. The V and J ends lost 4 bases and 0 bases respectively, with 10 bases between them. The CDR3 DNA reads TGTGCCAGCAGCTCCAGACTTATGAACACTGAAGCTTTCTTT. Translation gives CASSSRLMNTEAFF.

This clonotype was detected a few times. The chain recombines TRBV20-1 with TRBJ2-1, with 10 bases identical to TRBD2. The germline V gene encodes CDR1 DFQATT and CDR2 SNEGSKA (reference sequence). The CDR3 contains 13 residues. Unmatched junction bases numbered 9, after V lost 7 bases and J lost 9 bases. CDR3 DNA sequence: TGCAGTGGCTTGAGCGGGGGGGCGGGTGAGCAGTTCTTC. Translating it yields CSGLSGGAGEQFF.